The sequence of this T cell receptor (beta chain) was determined in a study of blood T cell repertoires in COVID-19. Across the study: From the United States, Italy and Spain came samples of acute and convalescent COVID-19. T cells, B-cell-depleted T cells, or PBMCs supplied cDNA or gDNA.

Original processing methods: Amplified reference gene primers provided the basis for estimating nucleated cell counts. The repertoire was sequenced with immunoSEQ multiplex PCR; TCRdb's copy has only in-frame clones and lacks some. The V and J calls and clone size are taken from that table; D and trimming were inferred from the DNA. Of about 100,000 clones listed, just under 85% are singletons. CDR3 length equals 15 residues. CDR1 and CDR2 from the germline V gene are LGHDT and YNNKEL (reference sequence). V was shortened by 1 base and J by 3 bases, with 9 bases between the two germline ends. The TCR was taken from a man in his fifties or sixties with active or convalescent COVID-19. The sample taken for sequencing was peripheral blood. The chain joins TRBV3-1 (or the pseudogene TRBV3-2) to TRBJ2-2, with D tentatively TRBD1 (6 bases). CDR3: CASSQGQGYTGELFF. DNA for the CDR3: TGTGCCAGCAGCCAAGGCCAGGGGTACACCGGGGAGCTGTTTTTT.